This TCR beta chain was retrieved from a study of neurological immune-mediated disorders. This clonotype was recorded many times. This CDR3 region has 14 residues. CDR1 is SGHTA, CDR2 FQGNSA, per germline. V gave up 7 bases and J gave up 7 bases, with 19 bases separating them. Unsorted libraries were generated from 2 million PBMCs. These cells had been stored in RNAlater at -80 C. 5'RACE with 10-nucleotide random UMIs generated the cDNA. TCRdb itself ran the 5' RACE reads through MiXCR, one entry per CDR3 protein. The profile shows some 95,000 distinct CDR3 sequences, 3.5% of them singletons. The clonotype comes from a woman younger than 30 with multiple sclerosis. Material for sequencing was PBMCs. V is TRBV7-2 and J is TRBJ1-1; perhaps TRBD1 as D (5 bases). The CDR3 spells CASNPTDDKLEAFF. CDR3 sequence (DNA): TGTGCCAGCAATCCGACAGACGATAAACTTGAAGCTTTCTTT.